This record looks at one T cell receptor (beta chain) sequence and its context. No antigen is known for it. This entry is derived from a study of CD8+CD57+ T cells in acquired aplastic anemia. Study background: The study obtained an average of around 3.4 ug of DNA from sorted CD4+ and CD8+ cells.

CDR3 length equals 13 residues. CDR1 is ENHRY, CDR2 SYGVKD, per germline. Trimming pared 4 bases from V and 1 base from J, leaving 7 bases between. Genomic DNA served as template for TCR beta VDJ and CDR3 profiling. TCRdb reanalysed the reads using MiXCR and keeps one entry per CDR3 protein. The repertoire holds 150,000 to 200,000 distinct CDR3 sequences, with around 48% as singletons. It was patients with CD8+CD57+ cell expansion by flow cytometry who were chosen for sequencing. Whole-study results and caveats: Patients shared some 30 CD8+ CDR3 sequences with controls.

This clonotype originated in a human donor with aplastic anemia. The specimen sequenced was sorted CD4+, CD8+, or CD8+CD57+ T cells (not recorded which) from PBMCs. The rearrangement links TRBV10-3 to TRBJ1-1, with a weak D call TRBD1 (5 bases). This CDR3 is CAISVGGNTEAFF. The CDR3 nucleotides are TGTGCCATCAGTGTGGGGGGGAACACTGAAGCTTTCTTT.